Listed below are T cell receptor beta chains from one sample, sequenced in a study of regulatory T cells in long-lasting Graves disease. TCRdb reprocessed the multiplex PCR reads via MiXCR and lists one record per CDR3 protein. The sample shows approximately 690,000 distinct CDR3 sequences, about 32% of them seen only once. This material consisted of peripheral blood mononuclear cells (PBMCs), taken when the disease was refractory, from a patient treated with antithyroid drugs. Source of these receptors: a female donor with Graves disease. CDR3s include the opening cysteine and the closing phenylalanine or tryptophan. A D gene is named only where the DNA matches it firmly. Some rows mark clone size as missing; the rest say once, few, many or name a class of expanded clone.

>15|TRBJ1-4|TRBV7-2|.|.
CASSLDSGVLGKLFF
TGTGCCAGCAGCTTAGATTCTGGGGTCCTGGGAAAACTGTTTTTT
>15|TRBJ1-5|TRBV27|.|.
CASSSLGVLDQPQHF
TGTGCCAGCAGTAGTCTAGGGGTTTTAGATCAGCCCCAGCATTTT
>13|TRBJ1-2|TRBV25-1|.|.
CASTEVEGHGYTF
TGTGCCAGCACAGAAGTGGAGGGTCATGGCTACACCTTC
>15|TRBJ2-5|TRBV2|.|.
CASSERRLAEETQYF
TGTGCCAGCAGTGAAAGGAGGCTAGCAGAAGAGACCCAGTACTTC
>15|TRBJ1-3|TRBV12-5|.|.
CASGGISESGNTIYF
TGTGCTAGTGGAGGAATAAGCGAGTCTGGAAACACCATATATTTT
>14|TRBJ2-1|TRBV7-3|.|.
CASSTRVIYNEQFF
TGTGCCAGCAGCACTAGGGTAATCTACAATGAGCAGTTCTTC
>13|TRBJ1-2|TRBV29-1|.|.
CSVEGGAGFGYTF
TGCAGCGTTGAAGGAGGCGCAGGTTTTGGCTACACCTTC
>11|TRBJ2-6|TRBV6-4|.|.
CASRVTDVLTF
TGTGCCAGCAGAGTCACCGACGTCCTGACTTTC
>12|TRBJ2-7|TRBV29-1|.|.
CSVRKLEGEQYF
TGCAGCGTGAGGAAGTTGGAGGGGGAGCAGTACTTC
>13|TRBJ1-1|TRBV28|.|many
CASSLGSDTEAFF
TGTGCCAGCAGCCTCGGGTCGGACACTGAAGCTTTCTTT
>14|TRBJ2-5|TRBV28|TRBD2|.
CASSFTGGGKTQYF
TGTGCCAGCAGTTTTACCGGGGGAGGGAAGACCCAGTACTTC
>15|TRBJ1-1|TRBV27|.|.
CASSPPTTLNTEAFF
TGTGCCAGCAGTCCCCCGACAACATTGAACACTGAAGCTTTCTTT
>15|TRBJ2-4|TRBV28|.|few
CASSLVGGGENIQYF
TGTGCCAGCAGTTTAGTAGGAGGAGGGGAAAACATTCAGTACTTC
>17|TRBJ2-1|TRBV2|TRBD2|.
CASSETLAGETYNEQFF
TGTGCCAGCAGTGAAACGCTAGCGGGAGAGACCTACAATGAGCAGTTCTTC
>13|TRBJ1-2|TRBV28|.|many
CASRIPTANGYTF
TGTGCCAGCAGAATCCCGACAGCCAATGGCTACACCTTC
>16|TRBJ2-7|TRBV11-2|TRBD1|few
CASSLVPTGDSYEQYF
TGTGCCAGCAGCTTAGTCCCGACAGGGGACTCCTACGAGCAGTACTTC
>14|TRBJ2-7|TRBV7-9|.|.
CASSPDTSPYEQYF
TGTGCCAGCAGCCCAGACACATCCCCCTACGAGCAGTACTTC
>11|TRBJ2-7|TRBV19|.|few
CASKTGYEQYF
TGTGCCAGCAAGACAGGCTACGAGCAGTACTTC
>14|TRBJ1-6|TRBV4-1|.|.
CASRGDGSNSPLHF
TGCGCCAGCAGAGGGGACGGATCCAATTCACCCCTCCACTTT
>12|TRBJ1-1|TRBV7-9|.|few
CASSLGDARAFF
TGTGCCAGCAGCTTAGGGGATGCTAGAGCTTTCTTT
>14|TRBJ1-6|TRBV12-3/TRBV12-4|.|many
CASSLGGRDSPLHF
TGTGCCAGCAGTTTAGGTGGTAGGGATTCACCCCTCCACTTT
>12|TRBJ1-1|TRBV30|.|.
CAWKDGWTEAFF
TGTGCCTGGAAAGACGGTTGGACTGAAGCTTTCTTT
>11|TRBJ1-1|TRBV30|.|many
CAWSGRIEAFF
TGTGCCTGGAGTGGACGGATTGAAGCTTTCTTT
>15|TRBJ2-1|TRBV6-5|.|.
CASSYVQGRAGEQFF
TGTGCCAGCAGTTACGTGCAGGGTAGAGCGGGTGAGCAGTTCTTC
>15|TRBJ2-5|TRBV2|TRBD2|many
CASRAGLASQETQYF
TGTGCCAGCAGGGCGGGACTAGCGTCCCAAGAGACCCAGTACTTC
>14|TRBJ2-2|TRBV28|.|.
CASSPYSVPGELFF
TGTGCCAGCAGTCCTTACAGCGTGCCCGGGGAGCTGTTTTTT
>14|TRBJ1-6|TRBV7-3|.|many
CASSLNPEGTPLHF
TGTGCCAGCAGCTTAAACCCAGAGGGGACACCCCTCCACTTT
>17|TRBJ2-7|TRBV7-2|TRBD2|few
CASSSLGTSGLSYEQYF
TGTGCCAGCAGCTCTCTTGGGACTAGCGGCCTCTCCTACGAGCAGTACTTC
>16|TRBJ2-5|TRBV5-6|TRBD2|.
CASSLRASGSQETQYF
TGTGCCAGCAGCTTGCGGGCTAGCGGAAGCCAAGAGACCCAGTACTTC
>14|TRBJ1-5|TRBV15|.|.
CATSRDFPNQPQHF
TGTGCCACCAGCAGAGACTTTCCTAATCAGCCCCAGCATTTT
>15|TRBJ2-5|TRBV19|TRBD1|few
CASSTGQGVYETQYF
TGTGCCAGTAGTACGGGACAGGGGGTTTATGAGACCCAGTACTTC
>13|TRBJ1-4|TRBV25-1|.|.
CASSVLGGEKLFF
TGTGCCAGCAGTGTTTTGGGAGGTGAAAAACTGTTTTTT
>17|TRBJ1-1|TRBV20-1|TRBD1|.
CSAILGQGHPMNTEAFF
TGCAGTGCAATCCTCGGACAGGGCCACCCTATGAACACTGAAGCTTTCTTT
>15|TRBJ1-2|TRBV5-5|.|.
CASSLGLSPNYGYTF
TGTGCCAGCAGCTTGGGCCTATCTCCTAACTATGGCTACACCTTC
>14|TRBJ1-3|TRBV7-2|.|few
CASSRGDGGNTIYF
TGTGCCAGCAGCCGAGGGGACGGCGGAAACACCATATATTTT
>16|TRBJ2-5|TRBV7-2|TRBD2|.
CASSFSAGGPGETQYF
TGTGCCAGCAGCTTCTCAGCGGGAGGGCCGGGGGAGACCCAGTACTTC
>15|TRBJ1-2|TRBV4-1|.|.
CASSQDEDWDYGYTF
TGCGCCAGCAGCCAAGATGAAGACTGGGACTATGGCTACACCTTC
>16|TRBJ2-1|TRBV12-3/TRBV12-4|TRBD2|.
CASSLVAGGPGNEQFF
TGTGCCAGCAGTCTAGTAGCGGGAGGGCCGGGAAATGAGCAGTTCTTC
>16|TRBJ2-2|TRBV2|TRBD2|.
CASSIGLAGNTGELFF
TGTGCCAGCAGTATTGGACTAGCGGGGAACACCGGGGAGCTGTTTTTT
>15|TRBJ2-5|TRBV10-3|TRBD2|few
CAISEGRGNQETQYF
TGTGCCATCAGTGAAGGGCGGGGGAATCAAGAGACCCAGTACTTC
>17|TRBJ2-7|TRBV11-2|.|many
CASSLVSGGGPTYEQYF
TGTGCCAGCAGCTTAGTTAGTGGCGGCGGGCCTACCTACGAGCAGTACTTC
>13|TRBJ1-1|TRBV6-1|TRBD1|few
CAGDRAESPEAFF
TGTGCCGGGGACAGGGCCGAGTCCCCTGAAGCTTTCTTT
>15|TRBJ1-2|TRBV6-1|TRBD1|many
CASQRQGAALYGYTF
TGTGCCAGCCAACGACAGGGGGCGGCACTCTATGGCTACACCTTC
>16|TRBJ1-6|TRBV3-1|.|few
CASSQGGLLPNSPLHF
TGTGCCAGCAGCCAAGGAGGGCTGCTACCGAATTCACCCCTCCACTTT
>13|TRBJ1-3|TRBV12-3/TRBV12-4|.|.
CATDSDSGNTIYF
TGTGCCACGGACAGCGACTCTGGAAACACCATATATTTT
>15|TRBJ2-1|TRBV5-1|.|few
CASSQTSVGGNEQFF
TGCGCCAGCAGCCAAACTAGTGTCGGAGGCAATGAGCAGTTCTTC
>14|TRBJ1-4|TRBV5-1|.|.
CASSLEGRDEKLFF
TGCGCCAGCAGCTTGGAAGGGAGGGATGAAAAACTGTTTTTT
>15|TRBJ1-5|TRBV28|.|many
CASSLPGTGNQPQHF
TGTGCCAGCAGTTTACCCGGGACGGGAAATCAGCCCCAGCATTTT
>13|TRBJ2-4|TRBV27|TRBD2|few
CASNPAGEDIQYF
TGTGCCAGCAACCCGGCGGGGGAGGACATTCAGTACTTC
>14|TRBJ1-5|TRBV3-1|.|.
CASSQDRANQPQHF
TGTGCCAGCAGCCAAGATAGAGCTAATCAGCCCCAGCATTTT
>14|TRBJ1-2|TRBV28|TRBD1|.
CASSPLAQGGGYTF
TGTGCCAGCTCACCCCTCGCACAGGGGGGGGGCTACACCTTC